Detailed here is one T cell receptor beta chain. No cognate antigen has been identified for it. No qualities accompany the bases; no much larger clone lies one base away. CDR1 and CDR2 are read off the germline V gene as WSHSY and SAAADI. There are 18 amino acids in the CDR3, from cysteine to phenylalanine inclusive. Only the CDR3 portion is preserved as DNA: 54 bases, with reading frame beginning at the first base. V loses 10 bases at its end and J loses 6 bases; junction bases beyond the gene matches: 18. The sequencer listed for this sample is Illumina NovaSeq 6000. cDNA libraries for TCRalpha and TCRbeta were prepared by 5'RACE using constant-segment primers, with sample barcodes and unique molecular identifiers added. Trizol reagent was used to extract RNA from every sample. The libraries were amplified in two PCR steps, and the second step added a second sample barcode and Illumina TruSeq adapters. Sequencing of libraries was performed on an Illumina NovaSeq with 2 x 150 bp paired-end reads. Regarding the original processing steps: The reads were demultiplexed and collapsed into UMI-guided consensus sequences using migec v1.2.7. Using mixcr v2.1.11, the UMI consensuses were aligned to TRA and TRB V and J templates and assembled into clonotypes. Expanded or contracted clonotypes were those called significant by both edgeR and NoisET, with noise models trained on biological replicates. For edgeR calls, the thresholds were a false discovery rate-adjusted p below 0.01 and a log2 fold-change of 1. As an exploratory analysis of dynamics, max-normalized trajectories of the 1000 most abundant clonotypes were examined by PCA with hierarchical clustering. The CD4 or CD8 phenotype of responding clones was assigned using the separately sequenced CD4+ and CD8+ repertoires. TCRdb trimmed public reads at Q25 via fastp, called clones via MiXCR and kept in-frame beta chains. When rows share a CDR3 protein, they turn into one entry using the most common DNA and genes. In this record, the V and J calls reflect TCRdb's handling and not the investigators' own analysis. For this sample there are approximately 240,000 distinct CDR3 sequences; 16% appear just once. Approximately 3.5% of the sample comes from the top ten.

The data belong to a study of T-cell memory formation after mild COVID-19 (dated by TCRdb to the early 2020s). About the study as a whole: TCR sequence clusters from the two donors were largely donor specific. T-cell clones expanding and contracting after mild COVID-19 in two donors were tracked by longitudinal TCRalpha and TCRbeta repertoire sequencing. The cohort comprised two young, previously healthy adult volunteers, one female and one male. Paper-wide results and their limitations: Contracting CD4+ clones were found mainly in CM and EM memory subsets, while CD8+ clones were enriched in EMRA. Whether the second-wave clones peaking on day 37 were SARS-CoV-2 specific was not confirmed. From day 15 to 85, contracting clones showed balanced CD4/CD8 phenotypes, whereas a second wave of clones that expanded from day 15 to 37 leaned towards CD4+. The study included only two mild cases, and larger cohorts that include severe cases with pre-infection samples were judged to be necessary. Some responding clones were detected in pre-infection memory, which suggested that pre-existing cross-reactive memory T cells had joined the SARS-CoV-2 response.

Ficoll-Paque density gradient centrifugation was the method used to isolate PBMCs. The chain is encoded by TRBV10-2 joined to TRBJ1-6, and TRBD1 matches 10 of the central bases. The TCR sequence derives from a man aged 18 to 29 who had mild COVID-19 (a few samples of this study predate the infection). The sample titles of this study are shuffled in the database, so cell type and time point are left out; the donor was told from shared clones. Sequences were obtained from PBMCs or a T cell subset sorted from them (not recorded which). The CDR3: CATRRGTGAQWANSPLHF. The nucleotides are TGCGCCACCCGCCGAGGGACAGGGGCCCAGTGGGCTAATTCACCCCTCCACTTT.